This T cell receptor beta chain was documented in a study of T cell repertoires in cytomegalovirus infection. Turning to the study itself: Epitope selection comprised recently identified HLA-C-restricted CMV epitopes and well-studied HLA-B-restricted CMV epitopes. In public TCR beta signatures, there were indications of both CMV infection and matching HLA type. Notes on the study in general: In two of eight donors, the top clonotype was HLA-C-restricted CMV-specific. Individuals carrying CMV plus the relevant HLA were identified by cumulative frequency of public TCR beta families.

Germline V gives CDR1 MDHEN, CDR2 SYDVKM. The CDR3 is 12 residues long. MiXCR, applied by TCRdb to the reads, yields one record per CDR3 protein. The table lists 550,000 to 850,000 distinct CDR3 sequences, approximately 33% of them singletons. Of note for this clonotype: Its antigen is undetermined. Compared with germline, one end of the junction differs, possibly owing to a read error.

The rearrangement links TRBV28 to TRBJ2-2; no reliable D call. The source is a human donor in good health (CMV status not recorded). Some clones in this sample may be carry-over from other donors' samples. The specimen comprised cultured PBMCs, sampled from culture after CMV antigen stimulation. The CDR3 DNA sequence: TGTACCAGCAGTTTGTCCACCGGGGAGCTGTTTTTT. Translation: CTSSLSTGELFF. Full variable domain (missing parts from reference TRBV28 and TRBJ2-2): DVKVTQSSRYLVKRTGEKVFLECVQDMDHENMFWYRQDPGLGLRLIYFSYDVKMKEKGDIPEGYSVSREKKERFSLILESASTNQTSMYLCTSSLSTGELFFGEGSRLTVL.